The present entry profiles one T cell receptor beta chain with its context. Its target is not known. This sample was included in a study of OX40 agonist ivuxolimab in advanced cancers. Study at large: Among those treated, three patients had partial responses, one with hepatocellular carcinoma and two with cutaneous melanoma.

CDR3 size: 16 residues. V dropped 0 bases and J dropped 8; count of bases not matched to a gene: 6. In germline, CDR1 is MNHEY, CDR2 SVGAGI. Study-wide findings and caveats: At 0.1-3.0 mg/kg, partial responders had clonal expansion among the lowest observed.

Produced via immunoSEQ multiplex PCR; TCRdb's table is partial and in-frame only. The sample has fewer than 100,000 clones, 89% seen once; the top ten hold around 0.19%. The chain carries TRBV6-5 and TRBJ1-4; 10 bases map to TRBD1. The TCR was taken from an adult with an advanced solid tumor such as melanoma, head and neck, liver or kidney cancer. Source: CD4+ or CD8+ T cells sorted from blood, taken in a trial of the OX40 agonist ivuxolimab. As DNA, the CDR3 is TGTGCCAGCAGTTACTCCCCGACAGGGGGCGACGAAAAACTGTTTTTT. This translates into CASSYSPTGGDEKLFF.